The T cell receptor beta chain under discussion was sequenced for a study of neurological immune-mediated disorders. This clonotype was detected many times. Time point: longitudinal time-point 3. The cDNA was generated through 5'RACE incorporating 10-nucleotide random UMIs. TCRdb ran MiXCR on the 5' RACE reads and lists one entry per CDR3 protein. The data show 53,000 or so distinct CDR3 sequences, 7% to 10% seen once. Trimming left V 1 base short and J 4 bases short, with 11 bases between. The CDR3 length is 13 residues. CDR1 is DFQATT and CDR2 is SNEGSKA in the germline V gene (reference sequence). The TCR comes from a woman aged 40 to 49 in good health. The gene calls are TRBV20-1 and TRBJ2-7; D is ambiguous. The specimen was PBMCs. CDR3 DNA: TGCAGTGCTAGAGCCTTCCCCGGGTACGAGCAGTACTTC. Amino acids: CSARAFPGYEQYF.